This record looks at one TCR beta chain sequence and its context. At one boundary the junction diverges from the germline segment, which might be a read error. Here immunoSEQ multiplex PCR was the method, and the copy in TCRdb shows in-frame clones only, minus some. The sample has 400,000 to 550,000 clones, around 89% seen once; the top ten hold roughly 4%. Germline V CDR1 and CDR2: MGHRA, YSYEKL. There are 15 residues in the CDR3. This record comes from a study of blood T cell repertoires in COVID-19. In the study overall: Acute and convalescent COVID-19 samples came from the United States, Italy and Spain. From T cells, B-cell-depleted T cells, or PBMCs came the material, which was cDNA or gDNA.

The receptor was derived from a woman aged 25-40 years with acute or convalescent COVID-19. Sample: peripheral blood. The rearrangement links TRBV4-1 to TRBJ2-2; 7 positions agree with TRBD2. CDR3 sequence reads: CASSLLAVEHRGAVF. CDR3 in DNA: TGCGCCAGCAGCCTCCTAGCGGTGGAACACCGGGGAGCTGTTTTT.